This TCR beta chain came from a study of T cells in Graves' hyperthyroidism and ophthalmopathy. About the research overall: Peripheral blood specimens were obtained at initial diagnosis, prior to any treatment. Study observations and caveats: Using 13 V-J features, a model discriminated ophthalmopathy from stable hyperthyroidism. Blood also held most thyroid clonotypes expanded beyond 0.001.

Regions amplified from RNA transcripts were the TCR beta CDR3 regions. TCR CDR3 regions were first amplified by RT-PCR with HTBI primers. TCRdb independently ran MiXCR on the multiplex PCR reads; one entry per CDR3 protein. The data show about 350,000 distinct CDR3 sequences, approximately 14% seen once. This clonotype has ten or more counts. Its antigen is currently unknown. The source of the PBMCs was approximately 9.5 ml of fresh peripheral blood. The CDR3 loop spans 12 amino acids. Trimming removed 0 bases from V and 10 bases from J, with 10 bases in between. From germline, CDR1 is SQVTM and CDR2 ANQGSEA.

Sequencing input: blood. The rearrangement joins TRBV29-1 to TRBJ2-1; D is uncertain. This TCR was sampled from a woman aged 30 to 39 with Graves' hyperthyroidism. As DNA, the CDR3 is TGCAGCGTTGAAGATATCAGTAAGGAGCAGTTCTTC. Protein sequence: CSVEDISKEQFF.